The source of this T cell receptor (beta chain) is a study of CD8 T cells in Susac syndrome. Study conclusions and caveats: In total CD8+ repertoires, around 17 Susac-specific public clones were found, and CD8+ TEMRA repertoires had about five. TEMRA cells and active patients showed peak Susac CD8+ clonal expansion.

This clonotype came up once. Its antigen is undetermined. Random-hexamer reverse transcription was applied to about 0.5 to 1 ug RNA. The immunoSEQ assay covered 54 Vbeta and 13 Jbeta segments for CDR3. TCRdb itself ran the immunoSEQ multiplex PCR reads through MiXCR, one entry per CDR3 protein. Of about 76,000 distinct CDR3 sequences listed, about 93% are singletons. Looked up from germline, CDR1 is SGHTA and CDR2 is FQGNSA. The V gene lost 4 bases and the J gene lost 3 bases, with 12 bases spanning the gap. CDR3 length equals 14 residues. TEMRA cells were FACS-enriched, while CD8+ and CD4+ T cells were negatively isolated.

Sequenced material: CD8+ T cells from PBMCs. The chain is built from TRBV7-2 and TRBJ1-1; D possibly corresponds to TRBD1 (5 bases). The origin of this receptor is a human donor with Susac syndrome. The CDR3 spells CASSWDGAYTEAFF. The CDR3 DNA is TGTGCCAGCAGCTGGGACGGAGCCTACACTGAAGCTTTCTTT.